The clone carrying this T cell receptor beta chain was seen a handful of times. The antigen remains unidentified. This sample is drawn from a study of beta chain features in type 1 diabetes. Study-wide results and caveats: The study found that naive, central memory and Treg TCRB repertoires appeared more similar in patients than in healthy donors. Whatever favoring of shorter templates PCR might show would apply equally to patients and controls. Using cDNA template may skew counts toward highly expressing activated cells. Shorter TCRB CDR3s, moderately but significantly so, marked every one of the four CD4+ subsets in Type 1 diabetes patients.

V was cut by 3 bases and J by 1 base, with 6 bases left in between. The CDR3 spans 13 residues. In germline, CDR1 is MDHEN, CDR2 SYDVKM. Expressed TCRB transcripts were sequenced after all isolated RNA was converted to cDNA. Data came from immunoSEQ multiplex PCR; TCRdb stores just in-frame clones and leaves some out. The table shows hundreds of thousands of clones, with roughly 12% occurring only once. The rearrangement uses TRBV28 and TRBJ1-2; D remains unclear. The specimen sequenced was naive CD4+ T cells from blood. This TCR was sampled from a man younger than 30 in good health. In DNA form, the CDR3 reads TGTGCCAGCAGTTTCGGTGTTAACTATGGCTACACCTTC. Its protein product is CASSFGVNYGYTF.